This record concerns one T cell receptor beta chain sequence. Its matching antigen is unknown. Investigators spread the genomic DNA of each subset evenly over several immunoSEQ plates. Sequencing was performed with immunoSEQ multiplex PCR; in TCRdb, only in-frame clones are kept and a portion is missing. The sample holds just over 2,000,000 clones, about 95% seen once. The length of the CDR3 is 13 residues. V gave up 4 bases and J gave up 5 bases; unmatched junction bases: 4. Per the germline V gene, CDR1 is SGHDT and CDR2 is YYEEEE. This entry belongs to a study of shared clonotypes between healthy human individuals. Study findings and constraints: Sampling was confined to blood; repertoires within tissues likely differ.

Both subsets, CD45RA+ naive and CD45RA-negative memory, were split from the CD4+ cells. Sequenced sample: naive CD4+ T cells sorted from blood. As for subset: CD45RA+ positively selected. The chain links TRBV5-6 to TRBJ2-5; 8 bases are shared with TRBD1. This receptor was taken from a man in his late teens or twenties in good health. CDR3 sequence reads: CASSANRGETQYF. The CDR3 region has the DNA TGTGCCAGCAGCGCGAACAGGGGGGAGACCCAGTACTTC.